Listed here are 13 T cell receptor beta chains from one sample, sequenced in a study of identical twins. TCRdb processed the 5' RACE reads anew with MiXCR; each CDR3 protein has one entry. The sample shows a few hundred thousand distinct CDR3 sequences, approximately 8.3% of them seen only once. This same sample was also part of a study on yellow fever vaccine responses in identical twins.

Sequencing used CD8+ T cells sorted from blood. All receptors come from a young woman in good health.

This clonotype was counted only a few times. The chain uses TRBV5-1 and TRBJ1-1, with a possible D match to TRBD1 (5 bases). The CDR3 is 11 residues long. V lost 5 bases, J lost 4 bases, and 6 bases lay in between. Germline-derived CDR1 and CDR2 are SGHRS and YFSETQ. In nucleotides, the CDR3 is TGCGCCAGCAGGAGGGGCACTGAAGCTTTCTTT. Translation: CASRRGTEAFF.

This clonotype occurred many times. This chain connects TRBV7-2 to TRBJ2-7, with a tentative D call TRBD1 (5 bases). The CDR3 is 16 amino acids. Per germline, CDR1 SGHTA and CDR2 FQGNSA. Deletions cut 1 base from V and 2 bases from J, with 15 bases between. In DNA form, the CDR3 reads TGTGCCAGCAGCTTAGTCTCACAGGTCTCGGCCTACGAGCAGTACTTC. This encodes CASSLVSQVSAYEQYF.

This clonotype came up many times. The rearrangement joins TRBV5-1 to TRBJ2-1; D uncertain. This CDR3 spans 14 amino acids. Germline values: CDR1 SGHRS, CDR2 YFSETQ. Trimming cost V 0 bases and J 8 bases, with 12 bases left between them. In nucleotides, the CDR3 is TGCGCCAGCAGCTTGGAGGGCAGGACCCATGAGCAGTTCTTC. It specifies CASSLEGRTHEQFF.

This chain links TRBV4-1 with TRBJ2-7; 7 nucleotides agree with TRBD1. V trimming: 3 bases; J trimming: 1 base; junction bases outside the gene matches: 6. The CDR3 extends over 15 amino acids. Per germline, CDR1 MGHRA and CDR2 YSYEKL. The CDR3 DNA follows: TGCGCCAGCAGCCAGACCTTGACAGGGTCCTACGAGCAGTACTTC. This gives the protein CASSQTLTGSYEQYF.

This clonotype was counted between two and nine times. The CDR3 sequence: CASSQRTDGELFF. CDR3 nucleotide sequence: TGTGCCAGCAGCCAACGGACAGACGGGGAGCTGTTTTTT. The chain uses TRBV14 and TRBJ2-2; maybe TRBD1 (6 bases). The germline gives CDR1 SGHDN, CDR2 FVKESK. This CDR3 region has 13 residues. V lost 2 bases and J lost 7, with 8 bases in between.

J is TRBJ2-7 and V is TRBV4-3; D uncertain. Looked up from germline, CDR1 is LGHNA and CDR2 is YSLEER. The CDR3 sequence is 15 residues long. V was shortened by 0 bases and J by 3 bases, with 12 bases between the two germline ends. The chain's CDR3 is CASSQDWQLDYEQYF. In nucleotides, the CDR3 is TGCGCCAGCAGCCAAGATTGGCAGTTAGACTACGAGCAGTACTTC.

This clonotype appeared many times. This chain connects TRBV10-2 to TRBJ2-7, with D uncertain. There are 13 residues in the CDR3. V lost 0 bases and J lost 3, with 6 bases in between. The germline CDR1 and CDR2 sequences are WSHSY and SAAADI. Here the CDR3 DNA reads TGCGCCAGCAGTGAGTCGGTAGTCTACGAGCAGTACTTC. This sequence encodes CASSESVVYEQYF.

On this clonotype: Germline is not matched at one junction end, which may reflect a read error. This chain uses TRBV7-9 with TRBJ2-7; 14 bases line up with TRBD2. The germline CDR1 and CDR2 sequences are SEHNR and FQNEAQ (reference sequence). The CDR3 is made up of 16 amino acids. CDR3 region: CASSLGLAGGSSEQYF. DNA for the CDR3: TGTGCCAGCAGCTTAGGACTAGCGGGAGGGTCCTCCGAGCAGTACTTC.

CDR3 in DNA: TGTGCCAGCAGCTTCAAGATTCCGGGACAGTTTCTCCACGAGCAGTACTTC. Its protein is CASSFKIPGQFLHEQYF. The chain couples TRBV11-2 to TRBJ2-7; TRBD1 aligns across 7 bases. This CDR3 is built from 17 residues. Per germline, CDR1 SGHAT and CDR2 FQNNGV. After removal of 3 bases from V and 5 bases from J, the junction contained 16 bases not matched to a gene.

This clonotype has a single count. The rearrangement links TRBV30 to TRBJ2-1; a possible D gene is TRBD1 (6 bases). The V gene lost 5 bases and the J gene lost 14 bases, with 7 bases spanning the gap. CDR1 is GTSNPN and CDR2 is SVGIG in the germline V gene (reference sequence). The CDR3 has 8 amino acids. CDR3 region: CAWEGEFF. DNA of the CDR3: TGTGCCTGGGAGGGGGAGTTCTTC.

This clonotype was seen a few times. The chain carries TRBV27 and TRBJ2-1; D might be TRBD2 (5 bases). The ends were cut back, 6 bases at V and 10 bases at J, with 13 bases in the middle. Germline CDR1 and CDR2: MNHEY and SMNVEV (reference sequence). This CDR3 region has 12 residues. DNA for the CDR3: TGTGCCAGCAGCGTCGTCGGGGTGGAGCAGTTCTTC. Its protein product is CASSVVGVEQFF.

This clonotype occurred many times. This chain joins TRBV11-2 and TRBJ2-3; unclear D gene. Germline values: CDR1 SGHAT, CDR2 FQNNGV. The CDR3 is 13 amino acids. Trimming removed 0 bases at V and 0 bases at J, with 1 base between. The CDR3 sequence: CASSLESTDTQYF. DNA of the CDR3: TGTGCCAGCAGCTTAGAGAGCACAGATACGCAGTATTTT.

The chain couples TRBV20-1 to TRBJ2-5; maybe TRBD1 (6 bases). V lost 6 bases and J 1 base, leaving 12 bases between the germline ends. Per the germline V gene, CDR1 is DFQATT and CDR2 is SNEGSKA (reference sequence). The CDR3 runs to 13 residues. CDR3 loop: CSAPQDSQETQYF. CDR3 sequence (DNA): TGCAGTGCACCCCAGGACAGCCAAGAGACCCAGTACTTC.